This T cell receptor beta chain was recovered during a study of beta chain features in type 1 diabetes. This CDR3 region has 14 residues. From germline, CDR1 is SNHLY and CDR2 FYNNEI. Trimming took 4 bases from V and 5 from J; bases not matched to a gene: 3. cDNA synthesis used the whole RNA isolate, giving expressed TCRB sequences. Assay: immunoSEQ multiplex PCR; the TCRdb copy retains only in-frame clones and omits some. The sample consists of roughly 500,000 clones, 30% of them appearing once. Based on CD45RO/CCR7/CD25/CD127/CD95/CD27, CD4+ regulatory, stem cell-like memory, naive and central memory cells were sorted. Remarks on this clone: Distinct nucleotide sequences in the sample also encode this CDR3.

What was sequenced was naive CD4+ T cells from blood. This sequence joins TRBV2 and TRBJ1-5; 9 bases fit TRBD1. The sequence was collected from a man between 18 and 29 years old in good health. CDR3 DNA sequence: TGTGCCAGCAGTGTAGACAGGGGGGATCAGCCCCAGCATTTT. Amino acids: CASSVDRGDQPQHF.